This T cell receptor beta chain was captured in a study of naive and memory T cell subsets. Cells stained for CD3, CD4, CD8, CD45RA, CD27 and viability were sorted into four CD45RA/CD27 subsets. CDR1 SGHAT and CDR2 FQNNGV come from the germline V gene. With 5 bases clipped from V and 4 bases from J, the junction kept 12 bases outside the gene matches. The CDR3 spans 16 residues. This clonotype came up a few times. Its target is not known. Two oligonucleotides, mixed equimolar, formed the beta constant-region primer covering TRBC1 and TRBC2. Ligated cDNA was amplified by four rounds of PCR with nested alpha and beta constant-region primers and SP2. One entry per CDR3 protein results from TCRdb running MiXCR on the UMI-ligation and nested PCR reads. The data hold about 150,000 distinct CDR3 sequences, with approximately 22% observed a single time. Study-level findings and limits: TCR counts from RNA may reflect activation-linked expression changes. There was no ground truth to check naive and memory subset results. Especially in CD8 cells, naive repertoires contained a few larger clonotypes, possibly CD45RA-re-expressing memory cells.

This TCR came from a human donor in good health. Sequencing was carried out using naive CD4+ T cells from blood. This chain uses TRBV11-2 with TRBJ2-7; 9 bases line up with TRBD2. Written as DNA, the CDR3 is TGTGCCAGCAGCCCTAGAAATAGCGGGAGTAGGTACGAGCAGTACTTC. Protein sequence: CASSPRNSGSRYEQYF.